These 23 T cell receptor beta chains were sequenced from one sample in a study of tumor-infiltrating lymphocytes in oesophageal squamous cell carcinoma. TCRdb re-called the PCR reads through MiXCR, storing one row per CDR3 protein. Here the sample spans under 20,000 distinct CDR3 sequences, under 40% being singletons. Sample: blood. Receptors were obtained from a male donor with esophageal squamous cell carcinoma.

This clonotype was seen ten or more times. One base away lies a much larger clone, so this may be a sequencing read error. The V gene is TRBV7-3, the J gene TRBJ2-1, with 8 bases that match TRBD1. Trimming at V came to 5 bases and at J to 10 bases, leaving 10 bases not matched to a gene. Per germline, CDR1 SGHTA and CDR2 FQGTGA. CDR3 length: 14 residues. The CDR3 protein is CASSRGQGSYEQFF. The CDR3 DNA sequence: TGTGCCAGCAGCCGAGGACAGGGTTCCTACGAGCAGTTCTTC. The full variable domain, rest sourced from reference TRBV7-3 and TRBJ2-1, is GAGVSQTPSNKVTEKGKYVELRCDPISGHTALYWYRQSLGQGPEFLIYFQGTGAADDSGLPNDRFFAVRPEGSVSTLKIQRTERGDSAVYLCASSRGQGSYEQFFGPGTRLTVL.

This chain uses TRBV7-2 with TRBJ2-1; D gene unclear. Trimming removed 4 bases at V and 0 bases at J, with 10 bases between. This CDR3 comprises 15 residues. From germline, CDR1 is SGHTA and CDR2 FQGNSA. Here the CDR3 DNA reads TGTGCCAGCAGCTCAGACTTGTTCTCCTACAATGAGCAGTTCTTC. It encodes CASSSDLFSYNEQFF.

The genes are TRBV7-2 and TRBJ2-7; D might be TRBD2 (5 bases). V dropped 1 base and J dropped 7 bases, with 11 bases sitting between them. CDR1 and CDR2 (germline): SGHTA, FQGNSA. The CDR3 consists of 13 residues. The CDR3 DNA follows: TGTGCCAGCAGCTTAGGGGTGTGGAGGGAGCAGTACTTC. Translation: CASSLGVWREQYF.

The V call is TRBV9, the J call TRBJ2-1; 7 bases line up with TRBD2. The CDR3 sequence is 19 residues long. Trimming at V came to 3 bases and at J to 0 bases, leaving 15 bases not matched to a gene. Germline V lookup: CDR1 SGDLS, CDR2 YYNGEE. CDR3 in DNA: TGTGCCAGCAGCGCAACCCAATCGACTAGCCCAAGCTCCTACAATGAGCAGTTCTTC. Translating gives CASSATQSTSPSSYNEQFF. The variable domain in full, with the rest retrieved from reference TRBV9 and TRBJ2-1, is DSGVTQTPKHLITATGQRVTLRCSPRSGDLSVYWYQQSLDQGLQFLIQYYNGEERAKGNILERFSAQQFPDLHSELNLSSLELGDSALYFCASSATQSTSPSSYNEQFFGPGTRLTVL.

With respect to this clonotype: Since the CDR3 does not end with the conserved phenylalanine or tryptophan, this likely comes from a read error. The limits of the CDR3 on the DNA are not certain, so only TCRdb's listed CDR3 is given. The J gene is TRBJ2-3, the V gene TRBV7-6; the table's D call, TRBD1, has no DNA check behind it. The germline CDR1 and CDR2 sequences are SGHVS and FNYEAQ. The CDR3 has 16 amino acids, counting both end residues. The CDR3 is CASSSGQGGETQYFGP.

This clonotype is medium-sized (0.01 to 0.1%) in the sample. V is TRBV6-6 and J is TRBJ2-7; D uncertain. V lost 0 bases, J lost 4 bases, and 13 bases lay in between. CDR3 length equals 15 residues. CDR1 is MNHNY, CDR2 SVGAGI, per germline (reference sequence). The CDR3 sequence: CASSYSATAEYEQYF. As DNA, the CDR3 is TGTGCCAGCAGTTACTCGGCTACAGCTGAATACGAGCAGTACTTC.

The rearrangement links TRBV24-1 to TRBJ2-3, with TRBD1 matching 7 bases. The last part of the DNA fits TRBJ2-5 better; the J call may be wrong. CDR3 length: 14 residues. Per the germline V gene, CDR1 is KGHDR and CDR2 is SFDVKD. The CDR3 nucleotides read TGTGCCACCAGTGATCCTGGGACAGAGGGGACCCAGTACTTC. Translated: CATSDPGTEGTQYF.

This clonotype came up many times. The gene calls are TRBV18 and TRBJ2-2, with a possible D match to TRBD1 (5 bases). Germline V CDR1 and CDR2: KGHSH, LQKENI. The CDR3 is 15 residues long. Trimming removed 5 bases at V and 5 bases at J, with 15 bases between. The CDR3: CASSSQGAETGELFF. The CDR3 DNA follows: TGTGCCAGCTCAAGCCAGGGCGCAGAAACCGGGGAGCTGTTTTTT.

V is TRBV6-1 and J is TRBJ2-6, with a possible D match to TRBD2 (7 bases). The CDR3 length is 15 residues. The germline gives CDR1 MNHNS, CDR2 SASEGT. V lost 7 bases, J lost 4 bases, and 14 bases lay in between. CDR3 nucleotide sequence: TGTGCCAGCATCGAAGGGGGGGCCGGGGCCAACGTCCTGACTTTC. As protein: CASIEGGAGANVLTF.

This clonotype was seen at least ten times. The chain has TRBV28 and TRBJ2-1, with a tentative D call TRBD1 (6 bases). The CDR3 is 13 amino acids. Deletions cut 4 bases from V and 8 bases from J, with 12 bases between. Germline CDR1 MDHEN, CDR2 SYDVKM. The CDR3 nucleotides read TGTGCCAGCAGTTCGACAGGATTTCATGAGCAGTTCTTC. It is translated as CASSSTGFHEQFF.

The sample holds many counts of this clonotype. This sequence may be a read error, since a much larger clone differs from it by one base. The gene calls are TRBV7-2 and TRBJ2-5; 12 positions match TRBD2. The CDR3 runs to 16 residues. The germline V gene has CDR1 SGHTA and CDR2 FQGNSA. CDR3 protein: CVSSDRTSGTRNEQYF. The CDR3 region has the DNA TGTGTCAGCAGCGACCGGACTAGCGGGACAAGGAATGAGCAGTACTTC.

This clonotype is medium-sized. V usage is TRBV7-9 and J usage is TRBJ1-2; 9 nucleotides agree with TRBD1. The length of the CDR3 is 15 residues. Germline-derived CDR1 and CDR2 are SEHNR and FQNEAQ (reference sequence). Germline trimming cut 2 bases from V and 8 bases from J; bases unmatched to any gene: 9. CDR3 region: CASSLNGQGYGGYTF. The CDR3 nucleotides are TGTGCCAGCAGCTTAAATGGACAGGGGTATGGAGGCTACACCTTC. The variable domain in full, completed from reference TRBV7-9 and TRBJ1-2, reads DTGVSQNPRHKITKRGQNVTFRCDPISEHNRLYWYRQTLGQGPEFLTYFQNEAQLEKSRLLSDRFSAERPKGSFSTLEIQRTEQGDSAMYLCASSLNGQGYGGYTFGSGTRLTVV.

J is TRBJ2-3 and V is TRBV19; D unresolved. The J call is uncertain, as TRBJ2-1 better fits the DNA end. The CDR3 runs to 14 residues. Germline V gene data show CDR1 as LNHDA and CDR2 as SQIVND (reference sequence). The CDR3 here is CASSIVGGPYEQFF. CDR3 in DNA: TGTGCCAGTAGTATAGTCGGCGGACCCTACGAGCAGTTCTTC.

This clonotype was observed a few times. This sequence joins TRBV19 and TRBJ2-1, with 10 bases lining up with TRBD1. The closer fit of TRBJ2-7 to the DNA end suggests the J call may be wrong. The CDR3 spans 13 residues. Germline values: CDR1 LNHDA, CDR2 SQIVND (reference sequence). The CDR3 loop reads CASSGQGGDEQYF. CDR3 coding DNA: TGTGCCAGTAGCGGACAGGGGGGCGACGAGCAGTACTTC.

On this clonotype: The CDR3 does not close with the conserved phenylalanine or tryptophan, likely indicating a read error. No DNA is shown, since the ends of the CDR3 on it are uncertain; the CDR3 is the one TCRdb lists. The V gene is TRBV7-6, the J gene TRBJ1-1; TRBD1 reflects the table's D call only, with no check against the DNA. A total of 24 residues make up the CDR3, ends included. Germline V gene data show CDR1 as SGHVS and CDR2 as FNYEAQ. CDR3: CASSLGEEQGRLPRPTGCGSTSAP.

As concerns this clonotype: A single base separates this from a much larger clone, so it may be a read error. This chain links TRBV7-2 with TRBJ2-3, with TRBD2 matching over 7 bases. The CDR3 is 15 residues long. CDR1 and CDR2 from the germline V gene are SGHTA and FQGNSA. The CDR3 DNA follows: TGTGCCAGCAGCTCGAAGCGGGGCAGCACAGGTACGCAGTATTTT. Protein: CASSSKRGSTGTQYF.

This clonotype came up many times. The J gene is TRBJ2-7, the V gene TRBV6-1; tentative D call: TRBD2 (5 bases). Germline CDR1 is MNHNS and CDR2 is SASEGT. V dropped 3 bases and J dropped 2 bases, with 8 bases sitting between them. The CDR3 is 13 residues long. The chain's CDR3 is CASSEASTYEQYF. In nucleotides, the CDR3 is TGTGCCAGCAGTGAGGCTAGCACCTACGAGCAGTACTTC.

This sequence joins TRBV19 and TRBJ1-2, with 12 bases lining up with TRBD1. The J segment lost 0 bases and the V segment lost 3 bases, leaving 11 bases of the junction unmatched. The V gene's germline CDR1 is LNHDA and CDR2 SQIVND (reference sequence). CDR3 size: 19 residues. The CDR3 DNA follows: TGTGCCAGTAGTATGGTGGGACAGGGGGCGCATACAACTAACTATGGCTACACCTTC. Translating it yields CASSMVGQGAHTTNYGYTF.

This chain links TRBV11-2 with TRBJ2-4; TRBD1 might be the D (6 bases). The DNA end is a closer match to TRBJ2-5, so the J assignment may be wrong. The CDR3 spans 14 residues. Germline-derived CDR1 and CDR2 are SGHAT and FQNNGV. In DNA form, the CDR3 reads TGTGCCAGCAGCCCCGGACAGTTCCAAGAGACCCAGTACTTC. Residues: CASSPGQFQETQYF.

The V call is TRBV11-2, the J call TRBJ1-3; D remains ambiguous. The CDR3 is 14 amino acids. The V gene lost 0 bases and the J gene lost 8 bases, with 11 bases spanning the gap. Germline assignment: CDR1 SGHAT and CDR2 FQNNGV. CDR3 DNA: TGTGCCAGCAGCTTAGACCAGGCCGGGGACACCATATATTTT. Translation gives CASSLDQAGDTIYF.

The gene calls are TRBV6-1 and TRBJ2-7, with 7 bases lining up with TRBD1. The better agreement between TRBJ2-5 and the DNA end casts doubt on the J call. Germline-derived CDR1 and CDR2 are MNHNS and SASEGT. The CDR3 covers 13 residues. The CDR3 loop is CASSRQGQETQYF. In DNA, the CDR3 is TGTGCCAGCAGTCGACAGGGACAAGAGACCCAGTACTTC.

The V call is TRBV5-6, the J call TRBJ2-5; 7 nucleotides line up with TRBD1. The DNA end favors TRBJ2-7, so the J call may be wrong. Germline V gives CDR1 SGHDT, CDR2 YYEEEE. The CDR3 is 14 residues long. The CDR3 DNA follows: TGTGCCAGCAGCTCTCCCGACAGGGCCTACGAGCAGTACTTC. It specifies CASSSPDRAYEQYF.

In this sample, this clonotype turned up many times. V usage is TRBV27 and J usage is TRBJ2-3; 9 bases align to TRBD2. This CDR3 comprises 15 residues. From germline, CDR1 is MNHEY and CDR2 SMNVEV (reference sequence). Trimming removed 3 bases from V and 5 bases from J; junction bases left unmatched: 6. CDR3 protein: CASSLLAGVGDTQYF. Written as DNA, the CDR3 is TGTGCCAGCAGTTTGTTAGCGGGAGTAGGAGATACGCAGTATTTT.